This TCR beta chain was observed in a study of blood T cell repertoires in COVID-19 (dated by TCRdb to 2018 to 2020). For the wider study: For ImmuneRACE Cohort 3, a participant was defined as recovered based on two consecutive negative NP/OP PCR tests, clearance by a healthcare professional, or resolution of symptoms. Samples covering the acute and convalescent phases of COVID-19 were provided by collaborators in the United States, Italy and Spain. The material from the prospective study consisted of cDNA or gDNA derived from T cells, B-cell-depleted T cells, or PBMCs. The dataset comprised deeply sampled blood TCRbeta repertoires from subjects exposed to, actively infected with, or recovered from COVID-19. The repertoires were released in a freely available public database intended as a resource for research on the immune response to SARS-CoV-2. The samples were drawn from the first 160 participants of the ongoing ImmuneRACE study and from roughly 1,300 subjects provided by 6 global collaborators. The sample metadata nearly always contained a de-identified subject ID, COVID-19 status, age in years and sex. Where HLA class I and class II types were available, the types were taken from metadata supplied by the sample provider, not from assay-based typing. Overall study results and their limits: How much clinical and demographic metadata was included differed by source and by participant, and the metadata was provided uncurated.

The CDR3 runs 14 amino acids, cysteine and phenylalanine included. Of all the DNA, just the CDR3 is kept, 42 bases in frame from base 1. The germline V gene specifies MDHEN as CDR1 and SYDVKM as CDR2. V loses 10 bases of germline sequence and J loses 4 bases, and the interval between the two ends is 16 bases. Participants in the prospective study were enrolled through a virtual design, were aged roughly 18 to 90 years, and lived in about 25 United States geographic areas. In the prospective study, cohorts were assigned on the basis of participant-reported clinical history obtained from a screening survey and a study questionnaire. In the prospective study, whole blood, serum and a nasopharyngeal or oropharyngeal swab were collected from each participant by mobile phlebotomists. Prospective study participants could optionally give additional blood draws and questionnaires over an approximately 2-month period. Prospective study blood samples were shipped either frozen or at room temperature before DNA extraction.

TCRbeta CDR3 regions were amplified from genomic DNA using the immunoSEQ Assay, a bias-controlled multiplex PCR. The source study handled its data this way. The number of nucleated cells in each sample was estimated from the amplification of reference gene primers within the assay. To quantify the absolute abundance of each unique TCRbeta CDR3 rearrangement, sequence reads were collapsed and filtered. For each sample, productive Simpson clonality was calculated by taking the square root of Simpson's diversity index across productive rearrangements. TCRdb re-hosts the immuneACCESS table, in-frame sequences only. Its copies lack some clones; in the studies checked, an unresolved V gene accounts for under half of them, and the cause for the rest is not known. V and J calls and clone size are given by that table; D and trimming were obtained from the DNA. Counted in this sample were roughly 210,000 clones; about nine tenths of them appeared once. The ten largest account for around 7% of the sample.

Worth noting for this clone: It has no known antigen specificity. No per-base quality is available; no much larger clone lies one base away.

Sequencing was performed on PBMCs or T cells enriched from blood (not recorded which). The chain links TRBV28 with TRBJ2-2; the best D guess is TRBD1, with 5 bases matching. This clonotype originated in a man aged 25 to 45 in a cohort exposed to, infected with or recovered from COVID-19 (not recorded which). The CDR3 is CATKIRVSTGELFF. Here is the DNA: TGTGCCACCAAAATCAGGGTTTCCACCGGGGAGCTGTTTTTT.